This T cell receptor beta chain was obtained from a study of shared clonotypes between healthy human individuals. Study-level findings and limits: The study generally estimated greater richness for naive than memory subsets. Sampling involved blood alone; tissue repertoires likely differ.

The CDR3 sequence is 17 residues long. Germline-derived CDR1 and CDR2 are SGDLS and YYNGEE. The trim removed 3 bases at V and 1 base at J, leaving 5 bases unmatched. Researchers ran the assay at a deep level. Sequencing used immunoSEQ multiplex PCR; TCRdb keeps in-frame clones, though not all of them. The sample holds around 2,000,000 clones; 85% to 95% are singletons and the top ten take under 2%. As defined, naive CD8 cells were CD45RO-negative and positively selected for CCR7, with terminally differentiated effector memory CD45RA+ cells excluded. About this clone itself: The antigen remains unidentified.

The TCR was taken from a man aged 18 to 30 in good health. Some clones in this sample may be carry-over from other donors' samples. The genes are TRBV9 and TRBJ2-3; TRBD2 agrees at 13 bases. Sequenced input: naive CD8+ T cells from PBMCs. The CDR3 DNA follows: TGTGCCAGCAGCGGGGGGACTAGCGGGGCAGGCACAGATACGCAGTATTTT. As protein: CASSGGTSGAGTDTQYF.